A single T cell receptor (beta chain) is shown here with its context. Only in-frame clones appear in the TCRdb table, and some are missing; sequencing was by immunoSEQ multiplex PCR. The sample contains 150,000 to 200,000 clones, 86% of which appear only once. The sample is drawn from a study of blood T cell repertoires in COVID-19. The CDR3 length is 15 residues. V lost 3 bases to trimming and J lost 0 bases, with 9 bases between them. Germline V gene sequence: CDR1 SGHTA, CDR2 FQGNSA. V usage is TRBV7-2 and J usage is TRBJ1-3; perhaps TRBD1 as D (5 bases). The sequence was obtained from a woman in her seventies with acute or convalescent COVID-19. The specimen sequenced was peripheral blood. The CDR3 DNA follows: TGTGCCAGCAGCTTCGACAGTCTCTCTGGAAACACCATATATTTT. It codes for CASSFDSLSGNTIYF.